A single sample gave rise to the 4 T cell receptor beta chains below, sequenced in a study of blood T cells in healthy people across ages (dated by TCRdb to between 2014 and 2017). The library was prepared using 5' RACE. Instrument used: Illumina HiSeq 2500. A second PCR of about 7 to 12 cycles was run with a J-beta primer mix and a sample-barcoded 5' primer. TCRdb reran the public reads through fastp at Q25 and MiXCR, keeping productive beta chains. Each record represents a unique CDR3 protein, reported with the most common genes and DNA among its rows. For this sample the table gives 2 million or so distinct CDR3 sequences, of which less than 50% were detected only once. Jointly, the top ten make up less than 2.5% of the sample. Sequencing input: blood. The receptor set was obtained from a woman between 40 and 55 years old in good health.

The V and J genes are TRBV6-5 and TRBJ2-7; maybe TRBD1 (5 bases). Deletions cut 3 bases from V and 5 bases from J, with 20 bases between. There are 16 residues in the CDR3. Germline-derived CDR1 and CDR2 are MNHEY and SVGAGI. The CDR3 bases are TGTGCCAGCAGTTATAGTCCGTTCCAAGGGGCCCACGAGCAGTACTTC. It specifies CASSYSPFQGAHEQYF.

The rearrangement links TRBV6-2 or TRBV6-3 to TRBJ1-2; D uncertain. Trimming removed 5 bases from V and 4 bases from J, with 8 bases in between. Per germline, CDR1 MNHEY and CDR2 SVGEGT. The CDR3 totals 12 residues. CDR3 amino acids: CASSKDAYGYTF. The CDR3 bases are TGTGCCAGCAGTAAAGACGCCTATGGCTACACCTTC.

V gene TRBV7-9 combines with J gene TRBJ1-4, with 8 bases matching TRBD1. Trimming at V came to 2 bases and at J to 0 bases, leaving 5 bases not matched to a gene. The CDR3 is 17 amino acids. Germline V gene data show CDR1 as SEHNR and CDR2 as FQNEAQ (reference sequence). This chain's CDR3 is CASSLLRTGTTNEKLFF. The CDR3 nucleotides are TGTGCCAGCAGCTTACTGAGGACAGGGACAACTAATGAAAAACTGTTTTTT.

This clonotype has just a few counts. This sequence joins TRBV12-3 or TRBV12-4 and TRBJ2-5, with D maybe TRBD1 (6 bases). The length of the CDR3 is 15 residues. Trimming cost V 5 bases and J 5 bases, with 18 bases left between them. As DNA, the CDR3 is TGTGCCAGCAGTCCCTCCCCAACAGGGATTGAGACCCAGTACTTC. Translation: CASSPSPTGIETQYF.